This entry concerns a single T cell receptor beta chain. In the source study's methods: Estimation of nucleated cell counts was performed using reference gene primer amplification. The table came from immunoSEQ multiplex PCR; TCRdb's copy has only in-frame clones and leaves some out. V and J calls and clone size are those listed in that table; D and trimming were worked out from the DNA. This repertoire shows 130,000 to 150,000 clones, about 76% found once; its top ten account for more than 8%. This sample is part of a study of blood T cell repertoires in COVID-19. Study details: There were acute and convalescent COVID-19 samples, and they came from the United States, Italy and Spain. Sample material is recorded as cDNA or gDNA derived from T cells, B-cell-depleted T cells, or PBMCs.

The CDR3 is 15 residues long. V dropped 4 bases and J dropped 6 bases, with 19 bases sitting between them. The germline gives CDR1 SEHNR, CDR2 FQNEAQ (reference sequence). Source material: peripheral blood. The origin of this receptor is a human donor in a cohort sampled during active COVID-19. V gene TRBV7-9 combines with J gene TRBJ2-7; TRBD1 might be the D (6 bases). The CDR3 DNA is TGTGCCAGCAGCTCAAACCAGGGGCGGTTTTTCGAGCAGTACTTC. It encodes CASSSNQGRFFEQYF.